This T cell receptor beta chain was found in a study of HIV-infected patients and healthy controls. Points from the study as a whole: The authors saw processing only sixteen HIV-infected individuals as a major limitation on generality.

Reverse transcription used around 540 ng RNA and constant-region primers for alpha and beta. Each of the alpha and beta chains got its own library through chain-specific third strand synthesis with indices. A 5' RACE adapter with a random hexamer and the SP2 primer site was joined to cDNA. TCRdb used MiXCR to reprocess the 5' RACE reads, holding one entry per CDR3 protein. The table records some 17,000 distinct CDR3 sequences, 9.5% to 13% of them present only once. This clonotype was counted ten times or more. Its antigen is still unknown. Whole blood was used without fractionation, so all unsorted peripheral T cells were included. The CDR3 sequence is 12 residues long. V gave up 5 bases and J gave up 8 bases, with 12 bases separating them. The germline gives CDR1 SGHVS, CDR2 FQNEAQ.

The V and J genes are TRBV7-8 and TRBJ1-1; D remains unclear. The sequence came from an adult in good health. Input material: blood. The CDR3 spells CASSPGRGEAFF. In DNA, the CDR3 is TGTGCCAGCAGCCCCGGACGGGGAGAAGCTTTCTTT.